A selection of T cell receptor beta chains follows, all from one sample in a study of PD-1 blockade in classical Hodgkin lymphoma. Libraries were prepared by immunoSEQ multiplex PCR; TCRdb keeps only in-frame clonotypes and omits some of them. The repertoire holds about 5,200 clones, with 85% to 90% as singletons. The sample was CD8+ T cells from blood. These receptors all come from a human donor with classical Hodgkin lymphoma. The CDR3 runs from the conserved cysteine through the conserved F or W. The D gene is left open where the match is weak. Expanded clones are given a class, and other clones once, few, many or no size at all.

cdr3_aa | cdr3_nt | v_call | clone_size | j_call | d_call
CASSLIQGYGYTF | TGTGCCAGCAGTCTAATACAGGGATATGGCTACACCTTC | TRBV27 | . | TRBJ1-2 | .
CASGKPETQYF | TGTGCCAGCGGGAAACCAGAGACCCAGTACTTC | TRBV7-6 | once | TRBJ2-5 | .
CASSGQGEGEQFF | TGTGCCAGCAGCGGACAGGGAGAGGGTGAGCAGTTCTTC | TRBV9 | . | TRBJ2-1 | TRBD1
CASSPPEVAHSSGANVLTF | TGTGCCAGCAGCCCGCCTGAGGTAGCGCACAGCTCTGGGGCCAACGTCCTGACTTTC | TRBV7-9 | once | TRBJ2-6 | .
CASTADTQYF | TGTGCCAGCACGGCCGATACGCAGTATTTT | TRBV9 | . | TRBJ2-3 | .
CASIDRRANTEAFF | TGTGCCAGCATCGACAGGCGGGCGAACACTGAAGCTTTCTTT | TRBV21-1 | . | TRBJ1-1 | .
CASSDGSYNEQFF | TGTGCCAGCAGTGACGGGTCTTACAATGAGCAGTTCTTC | TRBV6-4 | . | TRBJ2-1 | .
CSVTGGWDRSDTQYF | TGCAGCGTCACCGGGGGTTGGGATAGATCAGATACGCAGTATTTT | TRBV29-1 | . | TRBJ2-3 | .
CASSVGVGSYEQYF | TGTGCCAGCAGCGTAGGGGTTGGCTCCTACGAGCAGTACTTC | TRBV9 | . | TRBJ2-7 | .
CASSEWGDSHLHEQYF | TGTGCCAGCAGTGAATGGGGGGACTCCCATCTGCACGAGCAGTACTTC | TRBV25-1 | . | TRBJ2-7 | .
CASSVEGGVGGGGEAFF | TGTGCCAGCAGCGTAGAGGGTGGTGTTGGGGGAGGCGGTGAAGCTTTCTTT | TRBV9 | . | TRBJ1-1 | .
CASSGGVQINEQFF | TGTGCCAGCAGCGGGGGGGTCCAGATCAATGAGCAGTTCTTC | TRBV7-4 | once | TRBJ2-1 | TRBD2
CASTTSGSSYNEQFF | TGTGCCAGTACCACTAGCGGGAGTTCCTACAATGAGCAGTTCTTC | TRBV19 | . | TRBJ2-1 | TRBD2
CASSRPGPETQYF | TGTGCCAGCAGCCGTCCAGGGCCGGAGACCCAGTACTTC | TRBV11-2 | . | TRBJ2-5 | .
CASSQPAGTGYEQYF | TGTGCCAGCAGCCAACCAGCGGGGACGGGCTACGAGCAGTACTTC | TRBV4-2 | . | TRBJ2-7 | TRBD2
CASRGNADTQYF | TGTGCCAGCAGGGGGAATGCAGATACGCAGTATTTT | TRBV11-2 | . | TRBJ2-3 | .
CASRDRDRGGRGYENTEAFF | TGTGCCAGCAGGGACCGGGACAGGGGGGGCCGGGGATATGAGAACACTGAAGCTTTCTTT | TRBV2 | . | TRBJ1-1 | TRBD1
CASSGGPEAFF | TGTGCCAGCAGCGGGGGGCCTGAAGCTTTCTTT | TRBV7-9 | . | TRBJ1-1 | .
CASSITPPRSDRTDTQYF | TGTGCCAGCAGCATCACACCCCCCCGGTCAGACCGCACAGATACGCAGTATTTT | TRBV5-8 | . | TRBJ2-3 | .
CASSARTGNTEAFF | TGTGCCAGCAGCGCCCGGACAGGGAACACTGAAGCTTTCTTT | TRBV11-3 | . | TRBJ1-1 | TRBD1
CASSQDPASTDTQYF | TGCGCCAGCAGCCAAGACCCCGCTAGCACAGATACGCAGTATTTT | TRBV4-3 | . | TRBJ2-3 | .
CASSERSGGYTF | TGTGCCAGCAGCGAAAGGTCTGGTGGCTACACCTTC | TRBV9 | . | TRBJ1-2 | .
CASSPFPGQGLGGELFF | TGTGCCAGCAGCCCCTTCCCGGGACAGGGGTTGGGCGGGGAGCTGTTTTTT | TRBV9 | . | TRBJ2-2 | TRBD1
CAPRDREAYEQYF | TGTGCCCCCAGGGACAGGGAGGCGTACGAGCAGTACTTC | TRBV6-4 | . | TRBJ2-7 | TRBD1
CASSVGSGTNQETQYF | TGTGCCAGCAGCGTCGGAAGCGGGACGAACCAAGAGACCCAGTACTTC | TRBV9 | . | TRBJ2-5 | TRBD2
CASNIIPGEGETQYF | TGTGCCAGCAACATTATCCCCGGGGAGGGAGAGACCCAGTACTTC | TRBV28 | . | TRBJ2-5 | TRBD2
CASSPRIKTGTPLHF | TGTGCCAGCAGCCCACGTATTAAGACAGGGACACCCCTCCACTTT | TRBV11-3 | . | TRBJ1-6 | TRBD1
CASSYSIGNEQYF | TGTGCCAGCAGTTACTCTATAGGGAACGAGCAGTACTTC | TRBV6-5 | . | TRBJ2-7 | .
CASSLGAKNIQYF | TGTGCCAGCAGCTTGGGAGCCAAAAACATTCAGTACTTC | TRBV13 | . | TRBJ2-4 | .
CATSSPGTSGRGNEQFF | TGTGCCACCAGCAGCCCCGGGACTAGCGGGAGAGGCAATGAGCAGTTCTTC | TRBV15 | . | TRBJ2-1 | TRBD2
CASSEGRSRDTQYF | TGTGCCAGCAGTGAGGGGAGGTCCCGGGATACGCAGTATTTT | TRBV2 | . | TRBJ2-3 | .
CASSYSEYSNNEQFF | TGTGCCAGCAGTTACAGCGAATACTCCAACAATGAGCAGTTCTTC | TRBV7-9 | . | TRBJ2-1 | .
CASSIRDRKPGGYTF | TGTGCCAGTAGTATCCGGGACCGCAAACCGGGAGGCTACACCTTC | TRBV19 | . | TRBJ1-2 | .
CASSLRAGASTDTQYF | TGTGCCAGCAGCCTCCGAGCGGGGGCTAGCACAGATACGCAGTATTTT | TRBV9 | . | TRBJ2-3 | TRBD2
CATTTDYDSYEQYF | TGTGCCACCACGACGGATTATGACTCCTACGAGCAGTACTTC | TRBV15 | . | TRBJ2-7 | .
CANNHGKREGSTDTQYF | TGTGCCAACAATCACGGGAAGCGGGAGGGGAGCACAGATACGCAGTATTTT | TRBV27 | . | TRBJ2-3 | TRBD2
CASSLFTQPQHF | TGTGCCAGCAGTTTATTTACCCAGCCCCAGCATTTT | TRBV28 | few | TRBJ1-5 | .
CASSVEARYEQYF | TGTGCCAGCAGTGTGGAGGCCCGCTACGAGCAGTACTTC | TRBV6-1 | . | TRBJ2-7 | .
CASSIPGLRAFGYTF | TGTGCCAGCAGTATCCCGGGACTAAGGGCATTTGGCTACACCTTC | TRBV28 | . | TRBJ1-2 | .
CASSVGGQNTEAFF | TGTGCCAGCAGCGTGGGGGGACAGAACACTGAAGCTTTCTTT | TRBV7-9 | . | TRBJ1-1 | .